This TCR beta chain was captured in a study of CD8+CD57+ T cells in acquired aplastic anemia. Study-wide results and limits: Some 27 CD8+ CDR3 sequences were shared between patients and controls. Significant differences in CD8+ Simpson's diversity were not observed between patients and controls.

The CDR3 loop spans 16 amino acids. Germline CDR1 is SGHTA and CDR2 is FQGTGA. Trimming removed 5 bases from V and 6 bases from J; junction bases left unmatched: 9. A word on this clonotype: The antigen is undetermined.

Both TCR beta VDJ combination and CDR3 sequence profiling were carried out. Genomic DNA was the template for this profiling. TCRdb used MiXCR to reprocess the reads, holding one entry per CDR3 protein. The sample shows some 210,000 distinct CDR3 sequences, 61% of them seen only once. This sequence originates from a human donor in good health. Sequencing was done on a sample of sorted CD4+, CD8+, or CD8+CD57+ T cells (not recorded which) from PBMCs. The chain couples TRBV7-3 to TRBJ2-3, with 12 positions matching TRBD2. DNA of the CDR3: TGTGCCAGCAGCGTGCGACTAGCGGGAGCCGTGGATACGCAGTATTTT. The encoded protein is CASSVRLAGAVDTQYF.